The clone carrying this T cell receptor beta chain occurred a few times. The data originate from a study of T-cell reconstitution after alpha-beta-depleted transplantation in children. The TCRbeta library incorporated unique molecular identifiers. TCRdb called the PCR reads again in MiXCR, with one record for every CDR3 protein. The table has roughly 610,000 distinct CDR3 sequences, over 9.5% seen once; the top ten hold less than 5%. V was clipped by 4 bases and J by 7 bases, with 8 bases between them. Germline V gives CDR1 GTSNPN, CDR2 SVGIG (reference sequence). The CDR3 length is 11 residues. The genes are TRBV30 and TRBJ2-1; tentative D call: TRBD1 (5 bases). The sample in question was PBMCs from the stem cell graft donor, obtained from the stem cell graft. This sequence was found in a human donor who donated a stem cell graft to a child with acute myeloid leukemia. CDR3: CAWNPGNEQFF. CDR3 DNA: TGTGCCTGGAACCCAGGGAATGAGCAGTTCTTC. The full variable domain, with the rest looked up from reference TRBV30 and TRBJ2-1, is SQTIHQWPATLVQPVGSPLSLECTVEGTSNPNLYWYRQAAGRGLQLLFYSVGIGQISSEVPQNLSASRPQDRQFILSSKKLLLSDSGFYLCAWNPGNEQFFGPGTRLTVL.